A single sample is the source of the 10 T cell receptor beta chains below, sequenced in a study of blood T cell repertoires in COVID-19. TCRdb's table, derived via immunoSEQ multiplex PCR, lists solely in-frame clones and lacks some. The sample shows fewer than 500,000 clones, 87% of them seen only once. Sample: PBMCs or T cells enriched from blood (not recorded which). Receptors were obtained from a woman younger than 35 with acute COVID-19.

DNA of the CDR3: TGCAGTGCTAGTGTCAGGCTGAACACTGAAGCTTTCTTT. As protein: CSASVRLNTEAFF. The chain uses TRBV20-1 and TRBJ1-1; D is unresolved. The V end was cut by 3 bases, the J end by 0 bases, with 8 bases between. This CDR3 has 13 residues. From germline, CDR1 is DFQATT and CDR2 SNEGSKA (reference sequence).

This chain connects TRBV5-1 to TRBJ1-2; the D gene is possibly TRBD1 (6 bases). Trimming took 4 bases from V and 4 from J, leaving 11 bases between them. Germline assignment: CDR1 SGHRS and CDR2 YFSETQ. The CDR3 runs to 13 residues. In DNA form, the CDR3 reads TGCGCCAGCAGCCCCACAGGGATCTATGGCTACACCTTC. Its translation: CASSPTGIYGYTF.

CDR3 DNA sequence: TGCAGCGTTGAATCGAGCGGGGGGGCATCAGATACGCAGTATTTT. Residues: CSVESSGGASDTQYF. V is TRBV29-1 and J is TRBJ2-3; TRBD2 agrees at 10 bases. Germline CDR1 and CDR2: SQVTM and ANQGSEA. This CDR3 is built from 15 residues. V lost 2 bases to trimming and J lost 4 bases; unmatched junction nucleotides: 6.

There are a few counts of this clone. The chain combines TRBV28 with TRBJ1-5; D call uncertain. CDR3 length: 13 amino acids. The germline V and J ends were trimmed by 6 bases and 2 bases, with 8 bases remaining between them. The germline V gene has CDR1 MDHEN and CDR2 SYDVKM. The CDR3 coding sequence is TGTGCCAGCAGAACGCGGGGCAATCAGCCCCAGCATTTT. Protein: CASRTRGNQPQHF.

CDR3 protein: CASSFGGIPSGELFF. The CDR3 bases are TGTGCCAGCAGCTTCGGAGGTATCCCTTCCGGGGAGCTGTTTTTT. V is TRBV5-4 and J is TRBJ2-2; D may be TRBD2 (5 bases). CDR3 length: 15 residues. CDR1 is SGHNT, CDR2 YYREEE, per germline (reference sequence). V was shortened by 2 bases and J by 6 bases, with 14 bases between the two germline ends.

In this sample, this clone turned up a few times. V gene TRBV28 combines with J gene TRBJ2-7; TRBD1 aligns across 10 bases. Germline V gene lookup returns CDR1 MDHEN and CDR2 SYDVKM. CDR3 length: 14 residues. The J segment lost 4 bases and the V segment lost 2 bases, leaving 2 bases of the junction unmatched. The CDR3 loop reads CASSLGTGVYEQYF. The CDR3 nucleotides read TGTGCCAGCAGTTTAGGGACAGGGGTTTACGAGCAGTACTTC.

This clone was detected only once. Other DNA sequences in the same sample also yield this CDR3. The rearrangement links TRBV5-6 to TRBJ2-7; no firm D call. The CDR3 consists of 14 residues. V gave up 2 bases and J gave up 0 bases, with 9 bases separating them. In germline, CDR1 is SGHDT, CDR2 YYEEEE. The CDR3, as DNA: TGTGCCAGCAGCTTTCGCGGCACCTCCTACGAGCAGTACTTC. It codes for CASSFRGTSYEQYF.

This clone was counted a few times. The CDR3 sequence is CASRRTVANYGYTF. The CDR3 region has the DNA TGTGCCAGCAGAAGGACAGTAGCTAACTATGGCTACACCTTC. This rearrangement joins TRBV28 to TRBJ1-2; D is perhaps TRBD1 (6 bases). Trimming took 6 bases from V and 0 from J, leaving 11 bases between them. Germline V gene sequence: CDR1 MDHEN, CDR2 SYDVKM. The CDR3 length is 14 residues.

This clone was observed a single time. J is TRBJ2-1 and V is TRBV9; the D gene is possibly TRBD2 (6 bases). CDR1 is SGDLS and CDR2 is YYNGEE in the germline V gene. The V and J ends lost 0 bases and 3 bases respectively, with 13 bases between them. The CDR3 extends over 16 amino acids. The CDR3 region is CASSVVGGVLYNEQFF. The CDR3 region has the DNA TGTGCCAGCAGCGTAGTTGGCGGGGTTCTCTACAATGAGCAGTTCTTC.

This chain joins TRBV6-5 and TRBJ2-5; perhaps TRBD2 as D (6 bases). Germline assignment: CDR1 MNHEY and CDR2 SVGAGI. This CDR3 has 14 residues. V was trimmed by 0 bases and J by 5 bases, leaving 10 bases between them. CDR3 nucleotide sequence: TGTGCCAGCAGTTACTCCCCCGGAGGGGAGACCCAGTACTTC. Translating it yields CASSYSPGGETQYF.